This TCR beta chain comes out of a study of OX40 agonist ivuxolimab in advanced cancers. The wider study: Of mixed ages from 23 to 79 and averaging roughly 60 years, the group was approximately 84% male. Three partial responders included one hepatocellular carcinoma patient and two cutaneous melanoma patients.

This CDR3 is built from 13 residues. CDR1 MNHEY and CDR2 SVGAGI come from the germline V gene. Trimming removed 6 bases from V and 7 bases from J, with 15 bases in between. In regard to this clone: Antigen unknown.

Study results and limitations: With doses of 0.1-3.0 mg/kg, partial responders showed among the lowest clonal expansion.

Generated by immunoSEQ multiplex PCR, the TCRdb table keeps only in-frame clones and is missing some. The table lists around 100,000 clones, approximately 90% of them singletons. The clonotype was recovered from an adult with an advanced solid tumor such as melanoma, head and neck, liver or kidney cancer. The source material was CD4+ or CD8+ T cells sorted from blood, sampled in a trial of the OX40 agonist ivuxolimab. This rearrangement joins TRBV6-5 to TRBJ1-2; D is possibly TRBD1 (6 bases). In nucleotides, the CDR3 is TGTGCCAGCAGCCCAACAGGGCGGTTTGGCTACACCTTC. Its translation is CASSPTGRFGYTF.